This T cell receptor beta chain was sequenced for a study of T cells after yellow fever vaccination. Overall study results and limits: A weaker but faster secondary response was observed, peaking on day 5 versus 15. Few clonotypes appeared in both CD4 and CD8 compartments. Subsequent to the booster, the majority of primary-vaccination clones reappeared (roughly 95% CD4, 85% to 90% CD8).

The study made its TCR cDNA through 5'RACE template switching. That step introduced a universal primer site along with UMIs. Via MiXCR, TCRdb re-called the 5' RACE reads, giving one row per CDR3 protein. Among about 340,000 distinct CDR3 sequences listed, roughly an eighth were seen once. V trimming: 0 bases; J trimming: 7 bases; junction bases outside the gene matches: 4. The CDR3 loop spans 15 amino acids. Germline values: CDR1 KGHSH, CDR2 LQKENI. As concerns this clonotype: Its antigen is not known.

The source is a man aged 18 to 29 who received the YFV17D yellow fever vaccine. The specimen comprised CD4+ T cells sorted from PBMCs, sampled 15 days after the yellow fever booster vaccination. The gene calls are TRBV18 and TRBJ2-7; TRBD1 aligns across 12 bases. The DNA of the CDR3 is TGTGCCAGCTCACCACCGGGACAGGGGGCGCGGGAGCAGTACTTC. Translating it yields CASSPPGQGAREQYF.